Sequencing of this T cell receptor (beta chain) was carried out in a study of shared clonotypes between healthy human individuals. Study as a whole: The cohort comprised two women and a few men. Their ages spanned 18 to 49 years.

Donors included only healthy HIV-negative adults lacking recent acute infections or vaccinations. As regards this clone: What it binds is unknown.

General study points: Sampling included only blood; tissue repertoires likely differ.

TCRdb keeps only in-frame clones here, not all; method: immunoSEQ multiplex PCR. This sample carries about 1.5 million clones, 95% to 99% of them seen once, and the ten largest clones take about 0.42%. V shed 7 bases and J shed 6 bases, with 8 bases lying between them. The germline gives CDR1 SEHNR, CDR2 FQNEAQ (reference sequence). The CDR3 is made up of 11 amino acids. Source material: naive CD4+ T cells sorted from blood. Specified subset: CD45RA+ positively selected. The chain has TRBV7-9 and TRBJ2-3; D remains ambiguous. The TCR comes from a man under 40 in good health. CDR3 nucleotide sequence: TGTGCCAGCACTTGGGTTGATACGCAGTATTTT. Amino acids: CASTWVDTQYF.